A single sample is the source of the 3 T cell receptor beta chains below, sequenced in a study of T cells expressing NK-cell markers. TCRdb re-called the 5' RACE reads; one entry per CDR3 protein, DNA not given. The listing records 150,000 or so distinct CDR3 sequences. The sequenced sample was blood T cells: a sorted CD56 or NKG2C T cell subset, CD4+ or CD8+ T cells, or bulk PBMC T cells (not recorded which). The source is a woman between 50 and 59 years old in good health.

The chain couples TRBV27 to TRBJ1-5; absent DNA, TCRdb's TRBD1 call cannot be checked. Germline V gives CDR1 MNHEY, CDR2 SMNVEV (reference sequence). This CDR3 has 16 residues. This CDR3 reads CASSLFGTGLNQPQHF.

The CDR3: CSARPYRRANEKLFF. This chain uses TRBV20-1 with TRBJ1-4. Germline loops: CDR1 DFQATT, CDR2 SNEGSKA (reference sequence). The CDR3 is 15 amino acids.

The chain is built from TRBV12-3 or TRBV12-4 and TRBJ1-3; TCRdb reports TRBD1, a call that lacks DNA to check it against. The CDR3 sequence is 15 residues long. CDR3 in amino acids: CASSFPPEAGNTIYF.